The rows below give T cell receptor beta chains drawn from one sample of a study of cytomegalovirus exposure and HLA in healthy donors. Some clones are missing from TCRdb's copy, which holds only in-frame ones; the method was immunoSEQ multiplex PCR. In the table there are some 120,000 clones, about 79% of which are singletons. Sequencing was done on a sample of PBMCs. All receptors derive from a man between 18 and 29 years old in good health and CMV-seronegative. Both conserved end residues are part of each CDR3. D genes are given only for firm matches. A clone size is listed for some rows: how often the clone was seen (once, few, many), or a class if it is expanded.

D | J | size | V | CDR3 | DNA
TRBD1 | TRBJ2-7 | - | TRBV7-2 | CASSFDRDSYEQYF | TGTGCCAGCAGTTTCGACCGGGACAGTTACGAGCAGTACTTC
TRBD2 | TRBJ2-3 | many | TRBV6-4 | CASSDSAGEGDTQYF | TGTGCCAGCAGTGACTCAGCGGGAGAAGGAGATACGCAGTATTTT
- | TRBJ2-7 | - | TRBV7-3 | CASSSDRSGRQYF | TGTGCCAGCAGCTCAGACAGGTCGGGTCGGCAGTACTTC
- | TRBJ2-1 | - | TRBV7-2 | CASSLGRGVYNEQFF | TGTGCCAGCAGCTTAGGTCGCGGAGTCTACAATGAGCAGTTCTTC
TRBD2 | TRBJ2-3 | - | TRBV27 | CASRKTSGRLPSTDTQYF | TGTGCCAGCAGAAAGACTAGCGGGAGGTTACCTAGCACAGATACGCAGTATTTT
- | TRBJ1-1 | - | TRBV10-1 | CASSESTGRGTEAFF | TGCGCCAGCAGTGAGTCGACCGGGAGGGGGACTGAAGCTTTCTTT
TRBD1 | TRBJ2-5 | - | TRBV7-9 | CASSFGQGRDETQYF | TGTGCCAGCAGCTTCGGACAGGGAAGGGATGAGACCCAGTACTTC
TRBD1 | TRBJ1-5 | - | TRBV7-9 | CASSPQTGRQPQHF | TGTGCCAGCAGCCCACAGACAGGGCGGCAGCCCCAGCATTTT
TRBD2 | TRBJ2-3 | few | TRBV4-2 | CASSQARSTSGTSDTQYF | TGTGCCAGCAGCCAAGCCCGGAGCACTAGCGGGACGTCAGATACGCAGTATTTT
- | TRBJ2-6 | - | TRBV2 | CASSNRGGGANVLTF | TGTGCCAGCAGTAATAGGGGTGGCGGGGCCAACGTCCTGACTTTC
TRBD2 | TRBJ2-2 | - | TRBV19 | CASSKGLAGMNTGELFF | TGTGCCAGTAGTAAAGGACTAGCGGGGATGAACACCGGGGAGCTGTTTTTT
TRBD1 | TRBJ1-4 | - | TRBV7-6 | CASSYEPGQGGEKLFF | TGTGCCAGCAGTTACGAACCGGGACAGGGTGGGGAAAAACTGTTTTTT
- | TRBJ1-5 | medium-sized | TRBV30 | CAWSGGVRGQPQHF | TGTGCCTGGAGTGGCGGGGTTCGGGGGCAGCCCCAGCATTTT
- | TRBJ2-1 | - | TRBV5-6 | CASSLGEASNEQFF | TGTGCCAGCAGCTTGGGGGAGGCGAGCAATGAGCAGTTCTTC
- | TRBJ1-2 | - | TRBV6-6 | CATRVLGVDTF | TGTGCCACCCGGGTGCTCGGGGTTGACACCTTC
TRBD1 | TRBJ2-1 | few | TRBV6-5 | CASALPGQGRDEQFF | TGTGCCAGCGCACTCCCGGGACAGGGAAGGGATGAGCAGTTCTTC
- | TRBJ1-2 | - | TRBV5-4 | CASSRPSQGLLDGYTF | TGTGCCAGCAGCCGGCCATCGCAGGGACTCCTTGATGGCTACACCTTC
TRBD2 | TRBJ2-5 | - | TRBV5-4 | CASSSKRASGRDQETQYF | TGTGCCAGCAGCTCTAAAAGGGCTAGCGGGAGGGATCAAGAGACCCAGTACTTC
- | TRBJ1-6 | - | TRBV30 | CAWSPDIPYNSPLHF | TGTGCCTGGAGTCCGGACATACCCTATAATTCACCCCTCCACTTT
- | TRBJ1-1 | - | TRBV27 | CASSSPGRGIEAFF | TGTGCCAGCAGTTCCCCGGGCCGGGGGATTGAAGCTTTCTTT
TRBD2 | TRBJ2-2 | few | TRBV2 | CASSERGRNTGELFF | TGTGCCAGCAGTGAACGCGGGAGAAACACCGGGGAGCTGTTTTTT
TRBD2 | TRBJ2-1 | - | TRBV10-3 | CAISESAGGRVGYREQFF | TGTGCCATCAGTGAGTCTGCGGGGGGGCGGGTAGGTTACCGTGAGCAGTTCTTC
- | TRBJ2-3 | - | TRBV6-1 | CASSELGGGADTQYF | TGTGCCAGCAGTGAATTGGGGGGGGGCGCAGATACGCAGTATTTT
- | TRBJ2-1 | - | TRBV6-5 | CASSYSFLADNEQFF | TGTGCCAGCAGTTACTCGTTTCTCGCGGACAATGAGCAGTTCTTC
TRBD2 | TRBJ2-2 | - | TRBV18 | CASSPGAGDTGELFF | TGTGCCAGCTCACCAGGAGCGGGAGACACCGGGGAGCTGTTTTTT
- | TRBJ2-6 | few | TRBV5-4 | CASSFAGAGANVLTF | TGTGCCAGCAGCTTCGCAGGGGCTGGGGCCAACGTCCTGACTTTC
TRBD1 | TRBJ1-5 | - | TRBV19 | CATTTGGDGQPQHF | TGTGCCACCACGACAGGGGGTGATGGTCAGCCCCAGCATTTT
- | TRBJ1-5 | - | TRBV28 | CASSGAAGNNQPQHF | TGTGCCAGCAGCGGGGCGGCGGGGAACAATCAGCCCCAGCATTTT
TRBD2 | TRBJ2-2 | - | TRBV10-3 | CAISDLGLGTGELFF | TGTGCCATCAGTGATTTGGGACTAGGAACCGGGGAGCTGTTTTTT
- | TRBJ2-1 | - | TRBV28 | CASNLRGHEQFF | TGTGCCAGCAACCTCAGGGGTCATGAGCAGTTCTTC
- | TRBJ2-3 | - | TRBV9 | CASSVVRDPSTDTQYF | TGTGCCAGCAGCGTAGTGCGGGACCCTAGCACAGATACGCAGTATTTT
- | TRBJ2-5 | - | TRBV5-1 | CASSLGTEETQYF | TGCGCCAGCAGCTTAGGAACAGAAGAGACCCAGTACTTC
- | TRBJ2-1 | - | TRBV10-3 | CAISESGVSSYNEQFF | TGTGCCATCAGTGAGTCCGGGGTCAGCTCCTACAATGAGCAGTTCTTC
- | TRBJ2-5 | once | TRBV5-4 | CASSPLGFQETQYF | TGTGCCAGCAGCCCACTAGGGTTCCAAGAGACCCAGTACTTC
- | TRBJ1-1 | few | TRBV29-1 | CSVGTAEAFF | TGCAGCGTAGGAACAGCTGAAGCTTTCTTT
- | TRBJ2-1 | few | TRBV6-5 | CASSPSAGNEQFF | TGTGCCAGCAGCCCCTCGGCAGGGAATGAGCAGTTCTTC
- | TRBJ2-3 | - | TRBV25-1 | CASSEAGAQGDTQYF | TGTGCCAGCAGTGAAGCAGGGGCGCAAGGAGATACGCAGTATTTT
- | TRBJ2-7 | - | TRBV28 | CASSLFSNEQYF | TGTGCCAGCAGTTTATTTTCCAACGAGCAGTACTTC
TRBD2 | TRBJ2-1 | - | TRBV7-6 | CASSPLFTGTTDEQFF | TGTGCCAGCAGCCCGCTTTTCACTGGGACTACGGATGAGCAGTTCTTC
- | TRBJ1-4 | - | TRBV19 | CASSRGGVPAEKLFF | TGTGCCAGTAGTCGTGGGGGGGTCCCGGCGGAAAAACTGTTTTTT
- | TRBJ2-1 | - | TRBV2 | CASRSGQGGEQFF | TGTGCCAGCAGGTCCGGACAAGGGGGTGAGCAGTTCTTC
- | TRBJ2-1 | - | TRBV29-1 | CSAQTYGSSYNEQFF | TGCAGCGCCCAAACTTACGGGAGCTCCTACAATGAGCAGTTCTTC
TRBD2 | TRBJ2-1 | - | TRBV4-1 | CASSQRTSGNNEQFF | TGCGCCAGCAGCCAGCGGACTAGCGGGAACAATGAGCAGTTCTTC
- | TRBJ1-1 | - | TRBV18 | CASSPITGNTEAFF | TGTGCCAGCTCACCCATTACGGGGAACACTGAAGCTTTCTTT
- | TRBJ1-5 | - | TRBV21-1 | CASSKWRGDNQPQHF | TGTGCCAGCAGCAAATGGCGCGGGGATAATCAGCCCCAGCATTTT
- | TRBJ2-3 | - | TRBV14 | CASSRQFTDTQYF | TGTGCCAGCAGCCGACAGTTCACAGATACGCAGTATTTT
- | TRBJ2-1 | - | TRBV5-1 | CASSAPRLAYLLSSYNEQFF | TGCGCCAGCAGCGCACCCCGTCTAGCGTACCTTTTAAGCTCCTACAATGAGCAGTTCTTC
- | TRBJ2-1 | - | TRBV19 | CASSIMLADNEQFF | TGTGCCAGTAGTATCATGTTAGCGGACAATGAGCAGTTCTTC
TRBD1 | TRBJ2-7 | - | TRBV18 | CASSPRQGYAYEQYF | TGTGCCAGCTCACCTAGACAGGGTTATGCCTACGAGCAGTACTTC
TRBD2 | TRBJ2-2 | - | TRBV25-1 | CASTGLDIGELFF | TGTGCCAGCACAGGACTAGATATCGGGGAGCTGTTTTTT